This TCR beta chain was recovered during a study of graft-versus-host responses after intestinal transplantation. In the study overall: All recipients were transplanted with multivisceral, liver-intestinal, or isolated intestinal grafts.

As for this clone: Antigen specificity is unknown.

Sequencing used immunoSEQ multiplex PCR; TCRdb keeps in-frame clones, though not all of them. The sample contains roughly 7,700 clones, roughly 92% of which appear only once. There are 17 residues in the CDR3. Between the trimmed V and J ends, which lost 5 bases and 4 bases, there was a span of 22 bases. CDR1 SGHRS and CDR2 YFSETQ come from the germline V gene. The study's findings and limits: GvH clones appeared in recipient marrow, some first in ileum or blood.

The chain combines TRBV5-1 with TRBJ2-1; tentatively, D is TRBD1 (6 bases). The sequences come from PBMCs, collected 11 days after intestinal transplantation. This clonotype originated in a human patient who received an intestinal transplant, so some T cells may come from the graft donor. The CDR3 DNA sequence: TGCGCCAGCAGGGAGGATAGACAGGCCAAGGAGTACAATGAGCAGTTCTTC. It codes for CASREDRQAKEYNEQFF.